The T cell receptor beta chain under discussion was sequenced for a study of blood T cell repertoires in COVID-19 (dated by TCRdb to the early 2020s). With regard to the full study: Samples covering the acute and convalescent phases of COVID-19 were provided by collaborators in the United States, Italy and Spain. The repertoires were made available in a free public database intended to serve as a resource for research on the immune response to SARS-CoV-2. Deeply sampled blood TCRbeta repertoires from subjects exposed to, actively infected with, or recovered from COVID-19 were included in the dataset. Sample metadata almost always included a de-identified subject ID, COVID-19 status, age in years and sex. Where available, HLA class I and class II types were obtained from metadata supplied by the sample provider rather than from assay-based typing. The material from the prospective study consisted of cDNA or gDNA derived from T cells, B-cell-depleted T cells, or PBMCs. Samples were obtained from the ongoing ImmuneRACE study (first 160 participants) and from 1,254 subjects provided by 6 global collaborators.

A remark on this clone: Its recognized antigen is unknown. One base away there is no much larger clone; base qualities are not given.

The immunoSEQ Assay, a bias-controlled multiplex PCR, was used to amplify TCRbeta CDR3 regions from genomic DNA. Per the original workflow: The number of nucleated cells in each sample was estimated by amplification of reference gene primers within the assay. To quantify the absolute abundance of each unique TCRbeta CDR3 rearrangement, sequence reads were collapsed and filtered. Productive Simpson clonality was computed per sample as the square root of Simpson's diversity index over productive rearrangements. TCRdb stores this immuneACCESS table with in-frame sequences only. Part of the clones is absent; in the studies checked, under half of the shortfall reflects unresolved V genes, and no reason is known for the rest. From that table come the V and J calls and clone size; the DNA was used to work out D and trimming. This sample lists around 300,000 clones; around 86% were detected once. Approximately 2.2% of the sample belongs to the ten largest clones.

Whole blood was collected in K2EDTA tubes by collaborating institutions according to the institutions' own protocols. For TCRbeta analysis, collaborator samples were shipped as frozen whole blood, as isolated PBMCs, or as DNA extracted from either sample type. Overall results and qualifications from the work: How much clinical and demographic metadata was included differed by source and by participant, and the metadata was provided uncurated.

Sequenced input: peripheral blood. The source is a man in his fifties or sixties with acute or convalescent COVID-19.

The CDR3 sequence is CASSFSQVTSGNTIYF. The DNA sequence reads TGTGCCAGCAGCTTCTCCCAGGTTACCTCTGGAAACACCATATATTTT. Here the chain combines TRBV5-5 and TRBJ1-3; no D segment can be confidently identified. Trimming at the junction amounts to 2 bases on V and 0 bases on J, and the germline ends lie 12 bases apart. The CDR3 covers 16 residues, taking in both the cysteine and the phenylalanine. Just CDR3 DNA is preserved here, 48 bases in frame from base 1. Based on the germline V gene (reference sequence), the CDR1 and CDR2 sequences are SGHKS and YYEKEE.